This T cell receptor beta chain was sequenced for a study of blood T cell repertoires in COVID-19. Looking at the study overall: Sites across the United States, Italy and Spain contributed samples from acute and convalescent COVID-19.

Authors' data handling: Amplified reference gene primers provided the basis for estimating nucleated cell counts. Sequencing was performed with immunoSEQ multiplex PCR; in TCRdb, only in-frame clones are kept and a portion is missing. That table furnishes V, J and clone size, whereas the DNA furnished D and trimming. The table has under 300,000 clones, approximately 84% seen once. CDR3 length: 11 residues. V dropped 3 bases and J dropped 6 bases, with 3 bases sitting between them. Sample: peripheral blood. The receptor comes from a human donor with COVID-19, enrolled during active disease. The donor label of this sample is uncertain. The chain is built from TRBV12-3 or TRBV12-4 and TRBJ2-1; D is ambiguous. This chain's CDR3 is CASSFLNEQFF. The CDR3 DNA reads as TGTGCCAGCAGTTTCCTCAATGAGCAGTTCTTC.